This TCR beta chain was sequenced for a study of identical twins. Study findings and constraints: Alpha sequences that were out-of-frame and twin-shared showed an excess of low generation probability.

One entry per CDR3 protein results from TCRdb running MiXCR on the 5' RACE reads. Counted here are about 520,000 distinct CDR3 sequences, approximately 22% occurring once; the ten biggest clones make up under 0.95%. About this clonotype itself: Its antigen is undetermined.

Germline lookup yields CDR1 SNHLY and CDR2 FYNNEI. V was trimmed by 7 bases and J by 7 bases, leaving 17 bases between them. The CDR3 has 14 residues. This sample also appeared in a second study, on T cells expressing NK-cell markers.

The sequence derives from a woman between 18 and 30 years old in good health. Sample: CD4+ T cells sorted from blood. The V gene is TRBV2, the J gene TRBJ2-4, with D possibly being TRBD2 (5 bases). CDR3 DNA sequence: TGTGCCAGCATTTTAGCGCCGGGTCCCAACATTCAGTACTTC. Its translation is CASILAPGPNIQYF.